Below, one TCR beta chain is given with its context. Its specificity is unknown. The data belong to a study of shared clonotypes between healthy human individuals. Study at large: The study used three CD4 naive, three CD4 memory, two CD8 naive and one CD8 memory plate per donor.

Study-level results: Researchers found naive subsets generally carried larger estimated richness than memory subsets.

The run depth of the assay was deep. In the original analysis: ImmunoSEQ sequences covered only the junction and lacked quality scores; filtering therefore differed. TCRdb's table, derived via immunoSEQ multiplex PCR, lists solely in-frame clones and lacks some. V, J and clone size are taken as reported in that table, and D and trimming were inferred from the DNA itself. The data hold about 2.1 million clones, with over 85% observed a single time. Germline CDR1 reads ENHRY; CDR2 reads SYGVKD. V lost 3 bases and J lost 2, with 12 bases in between. The CDR3 covers 15 residues. Only CD45RO-negative cells positively selected for CCR7 counted as naive CD8 cells, so terminally differentiated effector memory CD45RA+ cells were excluded.

The V and J genes are TRBV10-3 and TRBJ2-3; D may be TRBD1 or TRBD2 (5 bases each). This TCR came from a man aged 18-30 years in good health. Some clones in this sample may be carry-over from other donors' samples. The sequenced sample consisted of naive CD8+ T cells from PBMCs. CDR3 nucleotide sequence: TGTGCCATCAGTGAAGTGGCAGGGACCACAGATACGCAGTATTTT. Translation: CAISEVAGTTDTQYF.